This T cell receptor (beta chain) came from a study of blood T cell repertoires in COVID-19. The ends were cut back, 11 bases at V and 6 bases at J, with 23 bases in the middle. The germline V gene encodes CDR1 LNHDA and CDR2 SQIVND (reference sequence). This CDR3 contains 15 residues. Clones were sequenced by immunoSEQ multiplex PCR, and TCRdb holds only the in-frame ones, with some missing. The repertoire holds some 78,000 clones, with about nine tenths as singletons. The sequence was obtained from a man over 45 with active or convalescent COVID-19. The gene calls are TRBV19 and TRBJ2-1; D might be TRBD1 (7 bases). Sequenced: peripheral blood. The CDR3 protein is CASTGDRARFNEQFF. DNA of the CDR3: TGTGCCTCGACGGGAGACAGGGCACGTTTCAATGAGCAGTTCTTC. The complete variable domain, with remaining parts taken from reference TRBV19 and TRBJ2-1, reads DGGITQSPKYLFRKEGQNVTLSCEQNLNHDAMYWYRQDPGQGLRLIYYSQIVNDFQKGDIAEGYSVSREKKESFPLTVTSAQKNPTAFYLCASTGDRARFNEQFFGPGTRLTVL.